These 13 T cell receptor beta chains originate from one sample sequenced in a study of blood T cell repertoires in COVID-19. Sequenced by immunoSEQ multiplex PCR; TCRdb stores in-frame clones only, minus some. The sample lists some 190,000 clones; 88% were seen once. Sample: peripheral blood. These receptors all come from a human donor in a cohort sampled during active COVID-19.

The CDR3 reads CASSDRDRVNDEQFF. CDR3 sequence (DNA): TGTGCCAGCAGTGACCGGGACAGGGTTAACGATGAGCAGTTCTTC. The V gene is TRBV2, the J gene TRBJ2-1, with 9 bases matching TRBD1. Per germline, CDR1 SNHLY and CDR2 FYNNEI. V gave up 3 bases and J gave up 8 bases; unmatched junction bases: 8. CDR3 size: 15 residues.

Here the CDR3 reads CASSQDRNQPQHF. Here the CDR3 DNA reads TGCGCCAGCAGCCAGGACAGGAATCAGCCCCAGCATTTT. This chain links TRBV4-1 with TRBJ1-5; 7 bases are a match to TRBD1. V lost 3 bases, J lost 4 bases, and 0 bases stayed unmatched. The CDR3 runs to 13 residues. Germline-derived CDR1 and CDR2 are MGHRA and YSYEKL.

The chain carries TRBV10-3 and TRBJ1-4, with 7 bases lining up with TRBD1. CDR3 size: 13 residues. Looked up from germline, CDR1 is ENHRY and CDR2 is SYGVKD. Unmatched junction bases numbered 6, after V lost 6 bases and J lost 8 bases. As DNA, the CDR3 is TGTGCCATCAGAGAGCAGGGGGAAGAAAAACTGTTTTTT. It is translated as CAIREQGEEKLFF.

This chain uses TRBV9 with TRBJ1-4, with 11 bases fitting TRBD1. Germline lookup yields CDR1 SGDLS and CDR2 YYNGEE. The CDR3 is made up of 16 amino acids. Trimming at V came to 0 bases and at J to 6 bases, leaving 4 bases not matched to a gene. CDR3 sequence (DNA): TGTGCCAGCAGCGTAGGGGACAGGGGGATGTATGAAAAACTGTTTTTT. This sequence encodes CASSVGDRGMYEKLFF.

The chain links TRBV5-1 to TRBJ2-1; 8 bases fit TRBD1. The germline CDR1 and CDR2 sequences are SGHRS and YFSETQ. CDR3 length equals 15 residues. The V segment lost 0 bases and the J segment 8 bases; nucleotides outside the gene matches: 7. The DNA of the CDR3 is TGCGCCAGCAGCTTGGTGGGACAGGTCTTCGATGAGCAGTTCTTC. Its translation is CASSLVGQVFDEQFF.

The chain carries TRBV27 and TRBJ2-1; D is perhaps TRBD2 (7 bases). CDR1 MNHEY and CDR2 SMNVEV come from the germline V gene (reference sequence). The V end was cut by 2 bases, the J end by 0 bases, with 11 bases between. The CDR3 is made up of 16 amino acids. Written as DNA, the CDR3 is TGTGCCAGCAGTTTACGAGCGGGACACTCCTACAATGAGCAGTTCTTC. This sequence encodes CASSLRAGHSYNEQFF.

This chain uses TRBV7-9 with TRBJ2-1; the match to TRBD2 covers 9 bases. Per germline, CDR1 SEHNR and CDR2 FQNEAQ (reference sequence). This CDR3 has 19 residues. Trimming removed 5 bases from V and 2 bases from J; junction bases left unmatched: 16. Written as DNA, the CDR3 is TGTGCCAGCAGCCCCCGTTGGGGACTAGCCCTCCTTCCCTACAATGAGCAGTTCTTC. This codes for CASSPRWGLALLPYNEQFF.

This rearrangement joins TRBV2 to TRBJ2-3; D gene uncertain. The CDR3 totals 13 residues. Trimming removed 8 bases from V and 5 bases from J, with 14 bases in between. Germline-derived CDR1 and CDR2 are SNHLY and FYNNEI. CDR3 DNA: TGTGCCAGCGCCCCACAAACAGAAGATACGCAGTATTTT. It specifies CASAPQTEDTQYF.

The V call is TRBV30, the J call TRBJ2-3; D ambiguous. The CDR3 loop spans 15 amino acids. The germline V and J ends were trimmed by 2 bases and 0 bases, with 12 bases remaining between them. The germline V gene has CDR1 GTSNPN and CDR2 SVGIG (reference sequence). The CDR3 DNA follows: TGTGCCTGGAGTTATCACACTACTAGCACAGATACGCAGTATTTT. Translating gives CAWSYHTTSTDTQYF. The full variable domain, rest sourced from reference TRBV30 and TRBJ2-3, is SQTIHQWPATLVQPVGSPLSLECTVEGTSNPNLYWYRQAAGRGLQLLFYSVGIGQISSEVPQNLSASRPQDRQFILSSKKLLLSDSGFYLCAWSYHTTSTDTQYFGPGTRLTVL.

The genes are TRBV4-3 and TRBJ1-4; the D gene is possibly TRBD1 (6 bases). The V and J ends lost 1 base and 5 bases respectively, with 17 bases between them. Looked up from germline, CDR1 is LGHNA and CDR2 is YSLEER. There are 17 residues in the CDR3. The CDR3 is CASSQGGGGRENEKLFF. CDR3 nucleotide sequence: TGCGCCAGCAGCCAAGGAGGTGGGGGCAGGGAGAATGAAAAACTGTTTTTT.

The chain links TRBV5-1 to TRBJ2-3; D might be TRBD2 (5 bases). Deletions cut 2 bases from V and 0 bases from J, with 10 bases between. The V gene's germline CDR1 is SGHRS and CDR2 YFSETQ. The CDR3 runs 15 residues. In DNA, the CDR3 is TGCGCCAGCAGCTTCGGGCGGGCTAGCACAGATACGCAGTATTTT. This codes for CASSFGRASTDTQYF. Supplemented by reference TRBV5-1 and TRBJ2-3, the full variable domain reads KAGVTQTPRYLIKTRGQQVTLSCSPISGHRSVSWYQQTPGQGLQFLFEYFSETQRNKGNFPGRFSGRQFSNSRSEMNVSTLELGDSALYLCASSFGRASTDTQYFGPGTRLTVL.

The chain combines TRBV7-8 with TRBJ2-7; no clear D gene. V was trimmed by 7 bases and J by 5 bases, leaving 9 bases between them. There are 11 residues in the CDR3. The germline V gene has CDR1 SGHVS and CDR2 FQNEAQ. The CDR3 region is CASTIKHEQYF. The CDR3 nucleotides read TGTGCCAGCACTATCAAACACGAGCAGTACTTC. The entire variable domain, with the rest obtained from reference TRBV7-8 and TRBJ2-7, is as follows: GAGVSQSPRYKVAKRGQDVALRCDPISGHVSLFWYQQALGQGPEFLTYFQNEAQLDKSGLPSDRFFAERPEGSVSTLKIQRTQQEDSAVYLCASTIKHEQYFGPGTRLTVT.

The gene calls are TRBV24-1 and TRBJ2-1; 7 bases are a match to TRBD1. After removal of 5 bases from V and 5 bases from J, the junction contained 11 bases not matched to a gene. This CDR3 has 16 residues. The germline CDR1 and CDR2 sequences are KGHDR and SFDVKD. CDR3: CATSAEDRAMNNEQFF. The CDR3 DNA follows: TGTGCCACCAGTGCGGAAGACAGGGCGATGAACAATGAGCAGTTCTTC.